The clone carrying this T cell receptor beta chain was seen more than once but under ten times. As handled by the study authors: Reference gene primer amplification gave nucleated cell count estimates. This table comes from immunoSEQ multiplex PCR, and its TCRdb copy is limited to in-frame clones, with some not included. V and J calls and clone size are as listed in that table; D and trimming were resolved from the DNA. Among almost 300,000 clones listed, around 90% were seen once. These data originate in a study of blood T cell repertoires in COVID-19. Study-level background: Collection of acute and convalescent COVID-19 samples took place in the United States, Italy and Spain. From T cells, B-cell-depleted T cells, or PBMCs came the material, which was cDNA or gDNA.

CDR1 is SEHNR and CDR2 is FQNEAQ in the germline V gene (reference sequence). This CDR3 has 14 amino acids. Trimming cost V 4 bases and J 12 bases; bases outside gene matches: 9. Sequencing was done on a sample of peripheral blood. This clonotype was obtained from a man in his 70s with acute or convalescent COVID-19. The chain links TRBV7-9 to TRBJ1-2; 12 bases fit TRBD1. CDR3 sequence: CASSSGGQGARDTF. The DNA of the CDR3 is TGTGCCAGCAGCTCCGGGGGACAGGGGGCCAGGGACACCTTC.